This paragraph reports one T cell receptor beta chain. These data belong to a study of blood T cell repertoires in COVID-19. Across the whole study: The samples span acute and convalescent COVID-19 from the United States, Italy and Spain.

Authors' processing steps: Quantification of nucleated cells was approximated via reference gene primer amplification. Measured with immunoSEQ multiplex PCR; TCRdb has only the in-frame clones, and not every one. The DNA was the basis for D and trimming; V, J and clone size are from that table. The sample records 250,000 to 300,000 clones, around 85% being singletons. The CDR3 contains 14 residues. V was clipped by 6 bases and J by 8 bases; unmatched bases: 9. CDR1 is ENHRY, CDR2 SYGVKD, per germline. Specimen: peripheral blood. The source of this sequence is a man aged 50 or older with active or convalescent COVID-19. The chain is built from TRBV10-3 and TRBJ2-3; TRBD1 matches at 9 bases. CDR3 residues: CAIRAGTGLVTQYF. The CDR3 DNA is TGTGCCATCAGGGCCGGGACAGGGCTTGTTACGCAGTATTTT.